These 8 T cell receptor beta chains share one sample of origin, sequenced in a study. TCRdb reanalysed the RT-PCR reads using MiXCR and keeps one entry per CDR3 protein. There are about 700,000 distinct CDR3 sequences in the sample; 11% to 15% occur only once, and roughly 3.9% lies in the top ten. Sequencing was carried out using memory CD4+ T cells from blood. Source of these receptors: a female donor in good health, serving as a healthy control.

This clonotype appeared a few times. V gene TRBV6-2 or TRBV6-3 combines with J gene TRBJ1-2; 8 positions match TRBD1. The CDR3 runs 14 residues. V shed 6 bases, J shed 7 bases, and the junction held 10 bases outside the gene matches. CDR1 MNHEY and CDR2 SVGEGT come from the germline V gene. The CDR3 loop is CASSPQGGVGGYTF. CDR3 bases: TGTGCCAGCAGCCCACAGGGGGGAGTTGGTGGCTACACCTTC.

The chain uses TRBV6-1 and TRBJ2-5; D may be TRBD2 (6 bases). V was clipped by 1 base and J by 5 bases, with 8 bases between them. Germline V gene lookup returns CDR1 MNHNS and CDR2 SASEGT. This CDR3 is built from 13 residues. This CDR3 is CASSEVGGETQYF. The DNA for the CDR3 is TGTGCCAGCAGTGAAGTTGGAGGGGAGACCCAGTACTTC.

The chain combines TRBV7-2 with TRBJ2-1; a weak D match, TRBD1 (6 bases). V was cut by 0 bases and J by 5 bases, with 14 bases left in between. CDR1 is SGHTA and CDR2 is FQGNSA in the germline V gene. This CDR3 is 16 amino acids long. The CDR3 DNA follows: TGTGCCAGCAGCTTAGCCGCAGGGGTTGTAAACAATGAGCAGTTCTTC. It codes for CASSLAAGVVNNEQFF.

This clonotype showed up just a few times. V gene TRBV9 combines with J gene TRBJ2-5, with D possibly TRBD1 on 7 matching bases. In germline, CDR1 is SGDLS, CDR2 YYNGEE. V was clipped by 4 bases and J by 5 bases, with 21 bases between them. The CDR3 contains 16 residues. CDR3 DNA sequence: TGTGCCAGCAGCCCTCAGGGGGGCGGGATGGCGGAGACCCAGTACTTC. This gives the protein CASSPQGGGMAETQYF.

The table lists this clonotype with a few counts. This chain joins TRBV7-2 and TRBJ2-1, with a weak D call TRBD1 (6 bases). The V end lost 5 bases, the J end lost 7 bases, and 24 bases lay between the germline ends. Germline CDR1 is SGHTA and CDR2 is FQGNSA. CDR3 length: 17 amino acids. In DNA, the CDR3 is TGTGCCAGCAGCGCCAGAAACAGGGCGGCTTACGTGAATGAGCAGTTCTTC. Its translation is CASSARNRAAYVNEQFF.

This clonotype was recorded a few times. This chain connects TRBV20-1 to TRBJ2-3; D unclear. V was cut by 1 base and J by 6 bases, with 11 bases left in between. Per the germline V gene, CDR1 is DFQATT and CDR2 is SNEGSKA (reference sequence). This CDR3 spans 13 amino acids. The CDR3 bases are TGCAGTGCTAGAGTGGGGAAAGGGGATACGCAGTATTTT. As protein: CSARVGKGDTQYF.

The chain combines TRBV5-1 with TRBJ1-1; 11 bases match TRBD1. The germline V gene has CDR1 SGHRS and CDR2 YFSETQ. The CDR3 sequence is 15 residues long. The V and J ends lost 4 bases and 4 bases, in that order; junction bases with no gene match: 6. In nucleotides, the CDR3 is TGCGCCAGCAGCCCGGGACAGGGGGAGAGCACTGAAGCTTTCTTT. Amino acids: CASSPGQGESTEAFF.

This clonotype showed up just a few times. The chain has TRBV7-2 and TRBJ2-7; no clear D gene. The length of the CDR3 is 14 residues. Per the germline V gene, CDR1 is SGHTA and CDR2 is FQGNSA. Trimming removed 0 bases at V and 2 bases at J, with 8 bases between. Here the CDR3 reads CASSLAQTPYEQYF. Written as DNA, the CDR3 is TGTGCCAGCAGCTTAGCGCAAACCCCCTACGAGCAGTACTTC.